The 13 T cell receptor beta chains given below trace back to one sample, sequenced in a study of cytomegalovirus exposure and HLA in healthy donors. Assay: immunoSEQ multiplex PCR; the TCRdb copy retains only in-frame clones and omits some. The sample yields about 260,000 clones, about nine tenths seen once. What was sequenced was PBMCs. Receptor source: a woman aged 25 to 39 in good health and CMV-seronegative.

This clone was counted a few times. J is TRBJ2-1 and V is TRBV6-6; 7 nucleotides align to TRBD1. Unmatched junction bases numbered 8, after V lost 6 bases and J lost 3 bases. In germline, CDR1 is MNHNY, CDR2 SVGAGI (reference sequence). The CDR3 totals 15 residues. CDR3: CASSPKGQRYNEQFF. CDR3 nucleotide sequence: TGTGCCAGCAGCCCCAAGGGACAGCGCTACAATGAGCAGTTCTTC.

The V gene is TRBV5-6, the J gene TRBJ2-2; no definite D call. CDR3 length equals 12 residues. Germline V gene data show CDR1 as SGHDT and CDR2 as YYEEEE. V was shortened by 0 bases and J by 7 bases, with 4 bases between the two germline ends. The CDR3 loop is CASSLGYGELFF. The CDR3 nucleotides are TGTGCCAGCAGCTTGGGCTACGGGGAGCTGTTTTTT.

This CDR3 reads CASSPVGINEKLFF. The CDR3 region has the DNA TGTGCCAGCAGCCCCGTGGGGATTAATGAAAAACTGTTTTTT. The chain uses TRBV28 and TRBJ1-4; D gene unclear. Germline lookup yields CDR1 MDHEN and CDR2 SYDVKM. This CDR3 is 14 amino acids long. The ends were cut back, 6 bases at V and 4 bases at J, with 12 bases in the middle.

V usage is TRBV5-1 and J usage is TRBJ2-3; 8 bases align to TRBD2. The CDR3 consists of 14 residues. Looked up from germline, CDR1 is SGHRS and CDR2 is YFSETQ. V shed 7 bases, J shed 2 bases, and the junction held 6 bases outside the gene matches. The CDR3 region has the DNA TGCGCCAGCGCCATAGCGGGACCCACAGATACGCAGTATTTT. Translating gives CASAIAGPTDTQYF.

The chain couples TRBV18 to TRBJ2-7; 10 bases are a match to TRBD1. After removal of 3 bases from V and 4 bases from J, the junction contained 6 bases not matched to a gene. This CDR3 spans 15 amino acids. Germline CDR1 and CDR2: KGHSH and LQKENI. DNA for the CDR3: TGTGCCAGCTCACCCGGGACAGGGGAGCTTTACGAGCAGTACTTC. The encoded protein is CASSPGTGELYEQYF.

The CDR3 region is CASRTRGHYEQYF. Written as DNA, the CDR3 is TGTGCCAGCAGGACGCGAGGGCATTACGAGCAGTACTTC. The chain employs TRBV6-6 and TRBJ2-7; perhaps TRBD2 as D (5 bases). CDR1 and CDR2 from the germline V gene are MNHNY and SVGAGI (reference sequence). V was trimmed by 6 bases and J by 4 bases, leaving 13 bases between them. CDR3 length: 13 residues.

The rearrangement joins TRBV29-1 to TRBJ2-5; TRBD1 might be the D (6 bases). The CDR3 loop spans 13 amino acids. The V gene's germline CDR1 is SQVTM and CDR2 ANQGSEA. Deletions cut 7 bases from V and 0 bases from J, with 12 bases between. The CDR3 region is CSAPRDNQETQYF. The CDR3, as DNA: TGCAGCGCACCCCGGGACAACCAAGAGACCCAGTACTTC.

The chain employs TRBV11-2 and TRBJ2-7, with 7 bases that match TRBD1. With 1 base clipped from V and 3 bases from J, the junction kept 3 bases outside the gene matches. The length of the CDR3 is 14 residues. Germline assignment: CDR1 SGHAT and CDR2 FQNNGV. The CDR3 spells CASSLGPGGYEQYF. DNA of the CDR3: TGTGCCAGCAGCTTAGGTCCAGGGGGCTACGAGCAGTACTTC.

This clone came up once. The chain has TRBV6-1 and TRBJ2-7; 7 positions match TRBD1. Losses at the gene ends were 3 bases for V and 1 base for J; bases not matched to a gene: 3. Germline CDR1 is MNHNS and CDR2 is SASEGT. CDR3 length: 14 amino acids. The CDR3 coding sequence is TGTGCCAGCAGTGACGCAGGGGGTTCCTACGAGCAGTACTTC. Encoded protein: CASSDAGGSYEQYF.

This rearrangement joins TRBV15 to TRBJ1-2, with D possibly being TRBD1 (6 bases). Looked up from germline, CDR1 is LNHNV and CDR2 is YYDKDF (reference sequence). Deletions cut 3 bases from V and 4 bases from J, with 15 bases between. This CDR3 region has 15 residues. The CDR3 loop is CATSRQSQGLYGYTF. The CDR3 nucleotides read TGTGCCACCAGCAGGCAATCACAGGGCCTCTATGGCTACACCTTC.

This clone has just a few counts. The gene calls are TRBV4-1 and TRBJ1-2; 7 bases match TRBD1. With V trimmed by 1 base and J by 5 bases, 4 bases remained unmatched. Germline lookup yields CDR1 MGHRA and CDR2 YSYEKL. The CDR3 has 14 residues. CDR3 DNA: TGCGCCAGCAGCCAAGGAAAGGGACAGTATGGCTACACCTTC. This gives the protein CASSQGKGQYGYTF.

The V gene is TRBV7-9, the J gene TRBJ2-3, with TRBD2 identical over 12 bases. Germline CDR1 and CDR2: SEHNR and FQNEAQ (reference sequence). V shed 2 bases and J 4 bases; nucleotides not matched to a gene: 4. This CDR3 comprises 16 residues. The CDR3 loop is CASSLIASGRADTQYF. DNA of the CDR3: TGTGCCAGCAGCTTAATAGCTAGCGGGAGGGCAGATACGCAGTATTTT.

The chain carries TRBV6-5 and TRBJ1-2, with a tentative D call TRBD1 (5 bases). Per germline, CDR1 MNHEY and CDR2 SVGAGI. This CDR3 contains 15 residues. Trimming shortened V by 2 bases and J by 0 bases, and 10 bases separated the two germline ends. The CDR3: CASSYQTDPNYGYTF. CDR3 in DNA: TGTGCCAGCAGTTACCAGACAGACCCTAACTATGGCTACACCTTC.